Detailed here is one T cell receptor beta chain. The ends were cut back, 0 bases at V and 0 bases at J, with 21 bases in the middle. The germline V gene encodes CDR1 LGHDT and CDR2 YNNKEL (reference sequence). CDR3 length equals 20 residues. Molecular barcoding with unique molecular identifiers was used for the TCRbeta library. TCRdb re-analysed the PCR reads in MiXCR, keeping a single row per CDR3 protein. The data contain about 500,000 distinct CDR3 sequences, 32% of them singletons. This sample was included in a study of T-cell reconstitution after alpha-beta-depleted transplantation in children. The sequence derives from a human donor who donated a stem cell graft to a child with aplastic anemia. This material consisted of PBMCs from the stem cell graft donor, taken from the stem cell graft. V and J are TRBV3-1 and TRBJ2-1; D is ambiguous. The CDR3 sequence is CASSQDPAHPTYSSYNEQFF. CDR3 DNA sequence: TGTGCCAGCAGCCAAGATCCGGCTCACCCGACCTACAGCTCCTACAATGAGCAGTTCTTC.